This T cell receptor (beta chain) was sequenced in a study of T cell responses to AZD1222 COVID-19 vaccine. Study results and limitations: White British ancestry dominated among donors, who included more females, and clonal diversity was possibly underestimated.

Assay used: immunoSEQ multiplex PCR; TCRdb lists only in-frame clones, some missing. Counted here are 140,000 to 150,000 clones, over 75% occurring once; the ten biggest clones make up 4.5% to 5.5%. In regard to this clone: Its specificity is not known.

This CDR3 contains 14 residues. Trimming removed 1 base at V and 4 bases at J, with 11 bases between. Germline V gives CDR1 LGHDT, CDR2 YNNKEL (reference sequence). The sequencing used peripheral blood, collected 28 days after the second dose of the MenACWY control vaccine. V is TRBV3-1 (or the pseudogene TRBV3-2) and J is TRBJ2-7; D uncertain. This TCR was recovered from an adult who received the MenACWY meningococcal vaccine as a control. The DNA for the CDR3 is TGTGCCAGCAGCCAAGCCAGCATAACGTACGAGCAGTACTTC. Protein sequence: CASSQASITYEQYF.